Listed below are T cell receptor beta chains from one sample, sequenced in a study of blood T cell repertoires in COVID-19. Sequenced by immunoSEQ multiplex PCR; TCRdb stores in-frame clones only, minus some. The sample lists roughly 21,000 clones, 83% occurring once. The sample comprised peripheral blood. These receptors were collected from a human donor in a cohort sampled during active COVID-19. Both conserved end residues are trimmed from each CDR3.

V gene	J gene	CDR3 length	CDR3 protein
TRBV20-1	TRBJ2-3	9	SGRVEDTQY
TRBV4-1	TRBJ2-3	13	ASSQVGGRQDTQY
TRBV5-1	TRBJ1-1	13	ASSEGTGVNTEAF
TRBV28	TRBJ1-4	14	ASSLRRTGGGEKLF
TRBV18	TRBJ1-5	14	ASSTGTGASNQPQH
TRBV25-1	TRBJ2-3	10	ASSSSADTQY
TRBV6-5	TRBJ1-6	13	ASSFQGLGDSPLH
TRBV2	TRBJ2-3	16	ASSEGLAGLASTDTQY
TRBV12-5	TRBJ1-1	10	ASGPNPGEAF
TRBV5-1	TRBJ1-2	10	ASSTGQAGYT
TRBV19	TRBJ1-1	12	ASSPGLWDTEAF
TRBV15	TRBJ1-4	13	ATSRNTGTNEKLF
TRBV5-6	TRBJ2-2	12	ASSLQSNTGELF
TRBV18	TRBJ2-3	16	ASSPRDTHQGGTDTQY
TRBV19	TRBJ2-3	15	ASSFSNRGSPHHTQY
TRBV4-1	TRBJ1-4	13	ASSLETGLNEKLF
TRBV11-3	TRBJ2-7	14	ASSLELASGGYEQY
TRBV5-6	TRBJ1-1	13	ASRGDRGRNTEAF